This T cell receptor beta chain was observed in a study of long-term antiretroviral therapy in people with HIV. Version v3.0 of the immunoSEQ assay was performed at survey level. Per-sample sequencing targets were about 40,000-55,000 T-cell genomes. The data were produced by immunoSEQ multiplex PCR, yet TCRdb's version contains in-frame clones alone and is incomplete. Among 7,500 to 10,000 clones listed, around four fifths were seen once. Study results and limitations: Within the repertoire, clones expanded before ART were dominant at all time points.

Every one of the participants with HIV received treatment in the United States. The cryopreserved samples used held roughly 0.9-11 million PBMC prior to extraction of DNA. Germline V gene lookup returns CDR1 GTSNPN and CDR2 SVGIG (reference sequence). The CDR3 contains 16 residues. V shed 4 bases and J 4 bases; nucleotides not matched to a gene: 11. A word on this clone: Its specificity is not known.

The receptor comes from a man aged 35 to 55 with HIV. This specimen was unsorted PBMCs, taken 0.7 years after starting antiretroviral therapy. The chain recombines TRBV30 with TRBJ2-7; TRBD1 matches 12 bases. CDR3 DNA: TGTGCCTGGAAGCCCAAACGGGGACAGGGGGCGTACGAGCAGTACTTC. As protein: CAWKPKRGQGAYEQYF.